A selection of T cell receptor beta chains follows, all from one sample in a study of beta chain features in type 1 diabetes. The repertoire was sequenced with immunoSEQ multiplex PCR; TCRdb's copy has only in-frame clones and lacks some. The sample comprises a few hundred thousand clones, about 15% of which are singletons, and under 8.5% rests with the top ten. What was sequenced was central memory CD4+ T cells from blood. All receptors come from a man younger than 40 in good health. The CDR3 runs from the conserved cysteine through the conserved F or W. The order of the fields is J gene, clone size, D gene, CDR3 length, V gene, CDR3 DNA, CDR3 protein. A D gene is named only where the DNA matches it firmly. A clone size is listed for some rows: how often the clone was seen (once, few, many), or a class if it is expanded.

>TRBJ1-1|.|.|17|TRBV18
TGTGCCAGCTCACCACCGAACTTACAGGGCCGGAGCACTGAAGCTTTCTTT
CASSPPNLQGRSTEAFF
>TRBJ2-1|.|.|12|TRBV6-1
TGTGCCAGCAGGCTCTACATCAATGAGCAGTTCTTC
CASRLYINEQFF
>TRBJ2-5|few|.|15|TRBV30
TGTGCCTGGAGTGCGGTGGGGACCACCGGGGGGACCCAGTACTTC
CAWSAVGTTGGTQYF
>TRBJ1-2|few|.|14|TRBV6-1
TGTGCCAGCACCCCAGGGGTGACTAACTATGGCTACACCTTC
CASTPGVTNYGYTF
>TRBJ1-5|.|.|15|TRBV27
TGTGCCAGCAGTTTAGAGGGGTTTAGCAATCAGCCCCAGCATTTT
CASSLEGFSNQPQHF
>TRBJ1-2|.|.|11|TRBV7-9
TGTGCCAGCCGCCGGGGGGGACTCTACACCTTC
CASRRGGLYTF
>TRBJ2-1|few|TRBD1|15|TRBV9
TGTGCCAGCAGTTACGAGGGGACAGCCCGGGGTGAGCAGTTCTTC
CASSYEGTARGEQFF
>TRBJ1-1|.|.|13|TRBV5-1
TGCGCCAGCACGCCGACAGGTCGAACTGAAGCTTTCTTT
CASTPTGRTEAFF
>TRBJ2-5|.|.|14|TRBV6-6
TGTGCCAGCAGTTCAATCCAGGGGGGAGAGACCCAGTACTTC
CASSSIQGGETQYF
>TRBJ2-3|many|.|10|TRBV7-9
TGTGCCAGCAGCACAGAGGCGCAGTATTTT
CASSTEAQYF
>TRBJ1-2|.|.|12|TRBV19
TGTGCCAGTAGTAAGGGCGACTATGGCTACACCTTC
CASSKGDYGYTF
>TRBJ1-2|.|.|14|TRBV19
TGTGCCAGTAGCCCCGACGGGGGAAGGTATGGCTACACCTTC
CASSPDGGRYGYTF
>TRBJ2-1|.|.|18|TRBV21-1
TGTGCCAGCAGCAAAAGAATTGCTGGACAGGGGTTTGCAAATGAGCAGTTCTTC
CASSKRIAGQGFANEQFF
>TRBJ1-1|.|.|15|TRBV18
TGTGCCAGCTCACCCCTTTCGGTAGTGAACACTGAAGCTTTCTTT
CASSPLSVVNTEAFF
>TRBJ2-7|.|.|11|TRBV7-2
TGTGCCAGCACAGTCGTCGGCGAGCAGTACTTC
CASTVVGEQYF
>TRBJ1-3|.|TRBD1|17|TRBV5-1
TGCGCCAGCATCCTGCCCCGGGACAGAGCTCAAGGAAACACCATATATTTT
CASILPRDRAQGNTIYF
>TRBJ1-4|.|TRBD1|14|TRBV19
TGTGCCAGTAGCTCGACAGGGTCTAATGAAAAACTGTTTTTT
CASSSTGSNEKLFF
>TRBJ1-1|.|.|13|TRBV6-1
TGTGCCGGTAGTGGATACCTGAACACTGAAGCTTTCTTT
CAGSGYLNTEAFF
>TRBJ2-2|.|.|15|TRBV14
TGTGCCAGCAGCCTTTTGGAGAGACCCACCGGGGAGCTGTTTTTT
CASSLLERPTGELFF
>TRBJ2-1|.|.|16|TRBV4-3
TGCGCCAGCAGCCAAGATTGGGGGGCTATAAACAATGAGCAGTTCTTC
CASSQDWGAINNEQFF
>TRBJ1-2|.|.|19|TRBV5-4
TGTGCCAGCAGCTTGGTGGCTAGTACCCAGCGGGGGCTGAACTATGGCTACACCTTC
CASSLVASTQRGLNYGYTF
>TRBJ2-7|.|.|13|TRBV5-6
TGTGCCAGCAGCTTGGCACATGACTACGAGCAGTACTTC
CASSLAHDYEQYF
>TRBJ1-2|.|.|14|TRBV7-8
TGTGCCAGCAGCTTAGCGCCTGGGAGGGCTGGCTACACCTTC
CASSLAPGRAGYTF
>TRBJ2-1|.|TRBD2|14|TRBV5-4
TGTGCCAGCAGCTTGAAGCGGGAGATGAATGAGCAGTTCTTC
CASSLKREMNEQFF
>TRBJ1-6|few|.|16|TRBV7-9
TGTGCCAGCAGCTGGGGGACGGGTGCAATAAATTCACCCCTCCACTTT
CASSWGTGAINSPLHF
>TRBJ2-5|.|TRBD2|16|TRBV6-5
TGTGCCAGCAGTTACGATCCTAGCGGGGATCAAGAGACCCAGTACTTC
CASSYDPSGDQETQYF
>TRBJ1-4|once|.|14|TRBV11-3
TGTGCCAGCAGCGGACTTTCAACTAATGAAAAACTGTTTTTT
CASSGLSTNEKLFF
>TRBJ2-2|.|.|16|TRBV27
TGTGCCAGCAGTCTCCTCCCCGACGCTGGCACCGGGGAGCTGTTTTTT
CASSLLPDAGTGELFF
>TRBJ1-2|few|.|14|TRBV27
TGTGCCAGCAGTTTCAGGGCAGCTAACTATGGCTACACCTTC
CASSFRAANYGYTF